One sample yielded the 26 T cell receptor gamma chains listed below, sequenced in a study of Vδ1+ human thymocytes. Study results and caveats: In the thymus, TRG and TRD repertoires looked highly polyclonal with Gaussian CDR3 lengths.

RNA was extracted from the cells and then reverse transcribed. Multiplex PCR used pooled V-gene forward primers and a constant-region reverse primer to amplify CDR3s. TCRdb re-identified clones in the multiplex PCR reads via CATT. The sample has some 6,100 gamma-chain clones, roughly 40% seen once. The antigens of these receptors remain unknown. The sample was Vdelta1+ gamma-delta thymocytes from the thymus. The sample's subset: FACS-sorted CD3+ TCRalphabeta- TCRVdelta1+ TCRVdelta2- thymocytes. The source is a boy younger than two who had congenital heart surgery.

The chain is built from TRGV8 and TRGJP1. Germline lookup yields CDR1 VENAVY and CDR2 YDSYNSRV. The V segment lost 4 bases and the J segment 0 bases; nucleotides outside the gene matches: 5. CDR3 length: 15 residues. DNA of the CDR3: TGTGCCACCTGGGACGGAAATACCACTGGTTGGTTCAAGATATTT. Protein product: CATWDGNTTGWFKIF.

Turning to this clone: The limits of the CDR3 on the DNA are not certain, so only TCRdb's listed CDR3 is given. J gene calling gave no result, while the V gene is TRGV4. CDR1 is EGSTGY and CDR2 is YDSYTSSV in the germline V gene. The CDR3 region is 17 residues in length, termini included. This CDR3 reads CATWDEWFGYLCAGPLF.

This chain connects TRGV8 to TRGJ1 or TRGJ2. The CDR3 loop spans 13 amino acids. Germline CDR1 is VENAVY and CDR2 is YDSYNSRV. With 0 bases clipped from V and 10 bases from J, the junction kept 9 bases outside the gene matches. The chain's CDR3 is CATWDRRLFKKLF. CDR3 nucleotides: TGTGCCACCTGGGATAGGCGGTTATTCAAGAAACTCTTT.

For the V gene the call is TRGV4; the J gene has no call. The CDR3 runs to 14 residues. Germline V gene data show CDR1 as EGSTGY and CDR2 as YDSYTSSV. CDR3 sequence: CATWDGPNYYKRLF. The CDR3, as DNA: TGTGCCACCTGGGATGGGCCGAATTATTATAAGAGACTCTTT.

The chain uses TRGV5 and TRGJ1 or TRGJ2. In the absence of a J gene in TCRdb, the DNA was matched to germline to assign it here. Germline V gene lookup returns CDR1 VINAFY and CDR2 YDVSNSKD. This CDR3 is 12 amino acids long. After removal of 0 bases from V and 12 bases from J, the junction contained 8 bases not matched to a gene. The CDR3 nucleotides are TGTGCCACCTGGGACAGGCGCGACGGGAAACTCTTT. Amino acids: CATWDRRDGKLF.

This clone occurred a few times. The chain carries TRGV9 and TRGJ1 or TRGJ2. Germline assignment: CDR1 GITISATS and CDR2 ISYDGTV (reference sequence). CDR3 length equals 12 residues. V lost 3 bases to trimming and J lost 8 bases; unmatched junction nucleotides: 7. Here the CDR3 reads CALWEPENKKLF. The CDR3 bases are TGTGCCTTGTGGGAGCCTGAAAATAAGAAACTCTTT.

This clone was counted only a few times. The chain is built from TRGV8 and TRGJ1 or TRGJ2. J gave up 7 bases and V 3 bases, and 3 bases lay outside the gene matches. The CDR3 length is 11 residues. CDR1 and CDR2 from the germline V gene are VENAVY and YDSYNSRV. CDR3 loop: CATWDFYKKLF. Written as DNA, the CDR3 is TGTGCCACCTGGGATTTCTATAAGAAACTCTTT.

Here the V gene is TRGV9, but the J gene went uncalled. The CDR3 extends over 11 amino acids. Germline CDR1 reads GITISATS; CDR2 reads ISYDGTV (reference sequence). The CDR3 spells CALWEVQSVLF. CDR3 DNA sequence: TGTGCCTTGTGGGAGGTGCAATCGGTACTCTTT.

No V gene was called here, but the J gene is TRGJ1 or TRGJ2. The CDR3 contains 11 residues. This CDR3 is CALCYGYKKLF. The CDR3 bases are TGTGCCTTGTGTTATGGCTATAAGAAACTCTTT.

The genes are TRGV8 and TRGJP2. Assignment of the J gene here rests on matching the DNA to germline, because TCRdb gives none. Trimming removed 4 bases from V and 5 bases from J; junction bases left unmatched: 4. The CDR3 extends over 13 amino acids. The germline V gene has CDR1 VENAVY and CDR2 YDSYNSRV. The DNA for the CDR3 is TGTGCCACCTGGGAGAGGAGTGATTGGATCAAGACGTTT. Protein: CATWERSDWIKTF.

This clone was picked up a small number of times. The rearrangement joins TRGV8 to TRGJ1 or TRGJ2. The CDR3 loop spans 13 amino acids. V trimming: 3 bases; J trimming: 6 bases; junction bases outside the gene matches: 8. Germline CDR1 VENAVY, CDR2 YDSYNSRV. The CDR3 coding sequence is TGTGCCACCTGGGATTCGCGCAGTTATAAGAAACTCTTT. Amino acids: CATWDSRSYKKLF.

The table lists this clone with a few counts. The V gene is TRGV2, the J gene TRGJ1 or TRGJ2. The germline gives CDR1 EGSNGY, CDR2 YDSYNSKV. V shed 0 bases and J 5 bases; nucleotides not matched to a gene: 4. The CDR3 spans 13 residues. CDR3 bases: TGTGCCACCTGGGACGGGCTAGATTATAAGAAACTCTTT. The encoded protein is CATWDGLDYKKLF.

This chain uses TRGV9 with TRGJ1 or TRGJ2. From germline, CDR1 is GITISATS and CDR2 ISYDGTV (reference sequence). The CDR3 totals 18 residues. The junction had 23 bases not matched to a gene; V was cut back by 1 base and J by 8 bases. Here the CDR3 DNA reads TGTGCCTTGTGGGAGGTCCAGCCTAAAAGGTTCCCCCAAAATAAGAAACTCTTT. Translated: CALWEVQPKRFPQNKKLF.

This clone showed up just a few times. V is TRGV5 and J is TRGJ1 or TRGJ2. TCRdb supplies no J gene; here it was assigned by aligning the nucleotide sequence to germline. The junction had 1 base not matched to a gene; V was cut back by 1 base and J by 4 bases. The CDR3 totals 12 residues. Germline V lookup: CDR1 VINAFY, CDR2 YDVSNSKD. As DNA, the CDR3 is TGTGCCACCTGGGACAGCTATTATAAGAAACTCTTT. Encoded protein: CATWDSYYKKLF.

The J gene is TRGJ1 or TRGJ2, the V gene TRGV4. TCRdb records no J gene; here it was assigned by comparing the DNA to germline. The CDR3 covers 14 residues. V lost 2 bases, J lost 3 bases, and 7 bases stayed unmatched. Germline CDR1 reads EGSTGY; CDR2 reads YDSYTSSV. The CDR3 sequence: CATWDVSPYYKKLF. CDR3 in DNA: TGTGCCACCTGGGATGTTTCCCCTTATTATAAGAAACTCTTT.

V is TRGV4 and J is TRGJ1 or TRGJ2. The CDR3 is 12 residues long. CDR1 and CDR2 (germline): EGSTGY, YDSYTSSV. V gave up 6 bases and J gave up 3 bases; unmatched junction bases: 5. The CDR3 DNA is TGTGCCACCTGGACCCCTTATTATAAGAAACTCTTT. Encoded protein: CATWTPYYKKLF.

The V and J genes are TRGV4 and TRGJ1 or TRGJ2. The J gene was not available in TCRdb and was assigned here by matching the DNA to germline segments. V shed 10 bases and J 0 bases; nucleotides not matched to a gene: 3. The germline CDR1 and CDR2 sequences are EGSTGY and YDSYTSSV. The CDR3 runs 11 residues. CDR3 in DNA: TGTGCCACGCCGAATTATTATAAGAAACTCTTT. Translating gives CATPNYYKKLF.

The chain carries TRGV8 and TRGJ1 or TRGJ2. The J gene was missing in TCRdb and was found by matching the end of the DNA to germline. The CDR3 is made up of 15 amino acids. V was clipped by 4 bases and J by 0 bases; unmatched bases: 9. Germline values: CDR1 VENAVY, CDR2 YDSYNSRV. The CDR3 bases are TGTGCCACCTGGGACCGAAGGGCGAATTATTATAAGAAACTCTTT. Translating gives CATWDRRANYYKKLF.

This clone occurred a few times. The rearrangement uses TRGV4 and TRGJ1 or TRGJ2. The CDR3 loop spans 14 amino acids. With V trimmed by 1 base and J by 1 base, 4 bases remained unmatched. Germline V gene lookup returns CDR1 EGSTGY and CDR2 YDSYTSSV. This CDR3 reads CATWDGLNYYKKLF. CDR3 DNA: TGTGCCACCTGGGATGGACTTAATTATTATAAGAAACTCTTT.

The J gene is TRGJ1 or TRGJ2, the V gene TRGV9. CDR3 length: 12 residues. Trimming took 2 bases from V and 5 from J; bases not matched to a gene: 3. Germline CDR1 reads GITISATS; CDR2 reads ISYDGTV (reference sequence). The CDR3 sequence: CALWEDNYKKLF. CDR3 in DNA: TGTGCCTTGTGGGAGGATAATTATAAGAAACTCTTT.

The chain has TRGV3 and TRGJ1 or TRGJ2. With 3 bases clipped from V and 3 bases from J, the junction kept 5 bases outside the gene matches. Per germline, CDR1 VTNTFY and CDR2 YDVSTARD (reference sequence). The length of the CDR3 is 13 residues. CDR3 in amino acids: CATWDGPYYKKLF. As DNA, the CDR3 is TGTGCCACCTGGGACGGGCCTTATTATAAGAAACTCTTT.

V and J are TRGV5 and TRGJ1 or TRGJ2. TCRdb carries no J gene annotation; the J gene was assigned here by matching the DNA with germline. CDR3 length equals 15 residues. In germline, CDR1 is VINAFY, CDR2 YDVSNSKD. The J segment lost 0 bases and the V segment lost 3 bases, leaving 8 bases of the junction unmatched. The DNA of the CDR3 is TGTGCCACCTGGGACTCCCAGTGGAATTATTATAAGAAACTCTTT. Translated: CATWDSQWNYYKKLF.

The chain links TRGV5 to TRGJ1 or TRGJ2. Because TCRdb records no J gene, it was assigned here through a match of the DNA to germline. This CDR3 has 12 residues. Trimming cost V 5 bases and J 5 bases; bases outside gene matches: 6. From germline, CDR1 is VINAFY and CDR2 YDVSNSKD. For the CDR3, the DNA is TGTGCCACCTGGGCGGGGGATTATAAGAAACTCTTT. Translated: CATWAGDYKKLF.

The V call is TRGV5, the J call TRGJ1 or TRGJ2. TCRdb does not report a J gene; here it was assigned by matching the DNA to germline references. The germline V gene has CDR1 VINAFY and CDR2 YDVSNSKD. The CDR3 loop spans 11 amino acids. The J segment lost 9 bases and the V segment lost 3 bases, leaving 5 bases of the junction unmatched. The CDR3 region has the DNA TGTGCCACCTGGGACGGAACTAAGAAACTCTTT. The encoded protein is CATWDGTKKLF.

The chain joins TRGV5 to TRGJ1 or TRGJ2. The J gene, left out of TCRdb, was set here by checking the DNA against germline. V lost 4 bases to trimming and J lost 3 bases; unmatched junction nucleotides: 6. CDR1 and CDR2 (germline): VINAFY, YDVSNSKD. The CDR3 has 13 residues. The CDR3 reads CATWENLYYKKLF. The CDR3 DNA reads TGTGCCACCTGGGAGAATCTTTATTATAAGAAACTCTTT.

Worth noting for this clone: Other nucleotide sequences from this sample produce the same CDR3. V usage is TRGV8 and J usage is TRGJ1 or TRGJ2. No J gene was available from TCRdb, and it was assigned here by a germline match of the DNA. Germline V gene sequence: CDR1 VENAVY, CDR2 YDSYNSRV. This CDR3 region has 14 residues. Germline trimming cut 2 bases from V and 0 bases from J; bases unmatched to any gene: 4. The CDR3 protein is CATWDTRNYYKKLF. Written as DNA, the CDR3 is TGTGCCACCTGGGATACCCGGAATTATTATAAGAAACTCTTT.